These 29 T cell receptor beta chains share one sample of origin, sequenced in a study of monozygotic twins with inflammatory bowel disease. Using the 5' RACE reads, TCRdb records one entry per CDR3 protein without DNA. The sample table sets out 420,000 or so distinct CDR3 sequences. Material for sequencing was blood. These receptors originate from a human donor with ulcerative colitis or Crohn's disease, or a healthy co-twin of an affected twin (not recorded which).

The V call is TRBV5-6, the J call TRBJ2-1. CDR1 SGHDT and CDR2 YYEEEE come from the germline V gene. The CDR3 loop spans 15 amino acids. Here the CDR3 reads CASSFGLEDYNEQFF.

The chain is built from TRBV12-3 or TRBV12-4 and TRBJ1-2; TCRdb names TRBD1, which stays unverified in the absence of DNA. The CDR3 loop spans 13 amino acids. The CDR3 spells CASSFSRQTGYTF.

The chain uses TRBV30 and TRBJ2-3; as DNA is missing, the TRBD1 call by TCRdb cannot be tested. The germline gives CDR1 GTSNPN, CDR2 SVGIG (reference sequence). CDR3 length: 16 residues. This CDR3 reads CAWSRTGTTSTDTQYF. The variable domain in full, completed from reference TRBV30 and TRBJ2-3, reads SQTIHQWPATLVQPVGSPLSLECTVEGTSNPNLYWYRQAAGRGLQLLFYSVGIGQISSEVPQNLSASRPQDRQFILSSKKLLLSDSGFYLCAWSRTGTTSTDTQYFGPGTRLTVL.

This chain uses TRBV9 with TRBJ2-1; TCRdb picks TRBD2, but there is no DNA to check that call. The length of the CDR3 is 16 residues. The germline V gene has CDR1 SGDLS and CDR2 YYNGEE. This CDR3 reads CASSEVGLAGYNEQFF. Supplemented by reference TRBV9 and TRBJ2-1, the full variable domain reads DSGVTQTPKHLITATGQRVTLRCSPRSGDLSVYWYQQSLDQGLQFLIQYYNGEERAKGNILERFSAQQFPDLHSELNLSSLELGDSALYFCASSEVGLAGYNEQFFGPGTRLTVL.

This chain uses TRBV3-1 with TRBJ1-5. In germline, CDR1 is LGHDT, CDR2 YNNKEL (reference sequence). The CDR3 is made up of 13 amino acids. The CDR3 sequence: CASSPRTGESQHF.

This chain links TRBV27 with TRBJ2-1; the TCRdb D gene call, TRBD1, has no DNA to confirm it. This CDR3 is built from 15 residues. Germline loops: CDR1 MNHEY, CDR2 SMNVEV (reference sequence). CDR3 region: CASSQSRGYGNEQFF.

The V call is TRBV3-1, the J call TRBJ2-1; TCRdb picks TRBD2, but there is no DNA to check that call. The V gene's germline CDR1 is LGHDT and CDR2 YNNKEL (reference sequence). The CDR3 covers 17 residues. This chain's CDR3 is CASSPFSGGLSYNEQFF.

This chain connects TRBV29-1 to TRBJ1-1; the D gene TCRdb calls, TRBD1, cannot be checked with no DNA. The CDR3 runs to 14 residues. Germline CDR1 SQVTM, CDR2 ANQGSEA. CDR3 amino acids: CSVEFGRGYTEAFF.

The chain joins TRBV14 to TRBJ2-5; no DNA is available, so the TRBD2 call from TCRdb remains unchecked. From germline, CDR1 is SGHDN and CDR2 FVKESK. There are 16 residues in the CDR3. CDR3 amino acids: CASSTRTSGGQETQYF.

The CDR3 sequence: CASSRGTGMIGEKLFF. The chain recombines TRBV7-2 with TRBJ1-4; TCRdb proposes TRBD1, but this gene call is untestable without DNA. This CDR3 is 16 amino acids long. Germline-derived CDR1 and CDR2 are SGHTA and FQGNSA.

The V gene is TRBV20-1, the J gene TRBJ2-2; the D call from TCRdb, TRBD2, cannot be confirmed without DNA. Germline V gene lookup returns CDR1 DFQATT and CDR2 SNEGSKA (reference sequence). The CDR3 has 15 amino acids. The CDR3 is CSARTGTTNTGELFF.

The V gene is TRBV7-3, the J gene TRBJ2-5; checking the TCRdb D call of TRBD1 is not possible without DNA. Per germline, CDR1 SGHTA and CDR2 FQGTGA. The CDR3 is made up of 13 amino acids. CDR3 region: CASSPGWQETQYF.

The chain recombines TRBV5-1 with TRBJ1-2. The CDR3 has 14 residues. Per the germline V gene, CDR1 is SGHRS and CDR2 is YFSETQ. CDR3 protein: CASSWGTGNYGYTF.

The chain joins TRBV29-1 to TRBJ2-1; the TCRdb D gene call, TRBD1, has no DNA to confirm it. Germline CDR1 SQVTM, CDR2 ANQGSEA. This CDR3 region has 14 residues. The CDR3 loop reads CSGGGGQGDNEQFF.

J is TRBJ2-1 and V is TRBV7-2; absent DNA, TCRdb's TRBD1 call cannot be checked. This CDR3 has 15 residues. The germline V gene has CDR1 SGHTA and CDR2 FQGNSA. CDR3 in amino acids: CASSFSRDGDNEQFF.

The genes are TRBV6-2 or TRBV6-3 and TRBJ1-3. Per germline, CDR1 MNHEY and CDR2 SVGEGT. This CDR3 is built from 13 residues. CDR3 amino acids: CASSDSPGNTIYF.

This sequence joins TRBV7-2 and TRBJ2-7; TCRdb's assignment of TRBD1 cannot be checked, as there is no DNA. The CDR3 is 13 amino acids. The germline V gene has CDR1 SGHTA and CDR2 FQGNSA. The CDR3 loop reads CASSTQGSHEQYF.

This chain joins TRBV10-2 and TRBJ1-1; the D call from TCRdb, TRBD1, cannot be confirmed without DNA. The germline gives CDR1 WSHSY, CDR2 SAAADI. The CDR3 extends over 14 amino acids. The CDR3 region is CASSQIQGVGLAFF.

The chain couples TRBV5-1 to TRBJ2-5; absent DNA, TCRdb's TRBD1 call cannot be checked. The CDR3 covers 13 residues. Germline loops: CDR1 SGHRS, CDR2 YFSETQ. The CDR3 sequence: CASSPGDPETQYF.

The J gene is TRBJ2-5, the V gene TRBV5-1; TCRdb's D call of TRBD2 is untestable without DNA. CDR1 is SGHRS, CDR2 YFSETQ, per germline. The CDR3 runs to 16 residues. The chain's CDR3 is CASSQSGTSVPETQYF.

This rearrangement joins TRBV29-1 to TRBJ2-1; TCRdb reports TRBD1, a call that lacks DNA to check it against. Per the germline V gene, CDR1 is SQVTM and CDR2 is ANQGSEA. The CDR3 is made up of 14 amino acids. The CDR3 loop reads CSVRQLGLGNEQFF.

This chain uses TRBV18 with TRBJ1-1. This CDR3 region has 17 residues. CDR1 is KGHSH and CDR2 is LQKENI in the germline V gene. CDR3: CASSASAHMDPYVEAFF. The complete variable domain, with remaining parts taken from reference TRBV18 and TRBJ1-1, reads NAGVMQNPRHLVRRRGQEARLRCSPMKGHSHVYWYRQLPEEGLKFMVYLQKENIIDESGMPKERFSAEFPKEGPSILRIQQVVRGDSAAYFCASSASAHMDPYVEAFFGQGTRLTVV.

The genes are TRBV20-1 and TRBJ2-7; TCRdb calls TRBD2, which cannot be checked without DNA. The CDR3 totals 16 residues. Per germline, CDR1 DFQATT and CDR2 SNEGSKA (reference sequence). The CDR3 sequence is CSASQAGESFSYEQYF.

The rearrangement uses TRBV9 and TRBJ2-1. The length of the CDR3 is 15 residues. Germline-derived CDR1 and CDR2 are SGDLS and YYNGEE. The CDR3 here is CASSPKAGFYNEQFF.

This sequence joins TRBV12-3 or TRBV12-4 and TRBJ1-2; there is no DNA to check the TCRdb D call of TRBD1. The CDR3 spans 17 residues. The CDR3: CASRLGLTGGALHGYTF.

The chain employs TRBV7-9 and TRBJ1-2. The CDR3 is 13 residues long. Germline lookup yields CDR1 SEHNR and CDR2 FQNEAQ (reference sequence). The CDR3 sequence is CASSFGEGYGYTF.

The chain recombines TRBV9 with TRBJ1-1. The germline CDR1 and CDR2 sequences are SGDLS and YYNGEE. The CDR3 is 15 residues long. CDR3 protein: CASSVVSGGNTEAFF.

V gene TRBV29-1 combines with J gene TRBJ2-1. CDR1 and CDR2 (germline): SQVTM, ANQGSEA. The CDR3 totals 13 residues. This chain's CDR3 is CSAQRVVPSEQFF.

This chain joins TRBV7-2 and TRBJ1-2; TCRdb selects TRBD1, and the lack of DNA leaves this call unchecked. Looked up from germline, CDR1 is SGHTA and CDR2 is FQGNSA. CDR3 length equals 15 residues. The CDR3 spells CASRRNPGTNYGYTF.